This entry features one TCR beta chain sequence. What it binds is unknown. The data derive from a study of T cell responses to AZD1222 COVID-19 vaccine. Across the whole study: Second-dose schedules of about 4 or about 12 weeks were combined. The study, taken as a whole, reports: Spike regions recognized by vaccine-associated CD4 TCRs spanned the protein, led by 160-218 and 743-854. Donors were largely white British and mainly female; clonal diversity was possibly underestimated. Just six or seven AZD1222 recipients tested seropositive at baseline.

Data came from immunoSEQ multiplex PCR; TCRdb stores just in-frame clones and leaves some out. Of around 83,000 clones listed, about 88% were seen once; the top ten hold roughly a fifth. Trimming removed 6 bases at V and 4 bases at J, with 12 bases between. Germline V gene lookup returns CDR1 SGHAT and CDR2 FQNNGV. This CDR3 comprises 13 residues. Sequencing used peripheral blood, obtained on day 0 of AZD1222 vaccination. This TCR was recovered from an adult in good health. This chain links TRBV11-2 with TRBJ1-2, with D possibly matching TRBD1 (6 bases). CDR3 protein: CASRRTESYGYTF. The CDR3 region has the DNA TGTGCCAGCAGACGGACAGAGAGCTATGGCTACACCTTC. Drawing the rest from reference TRBV11-2 and TRBJ1-2, the complete variable domain is EAGVAQSPRYKIIEKRQSVAFWCNPISGHATLYWYQQILGQGPKLLIQFQNNGVVDDSQLPKDRFSAERLKGVDSTLKIQPAKLEDSAVYLCASRRTESYGYTFGSGTRLTVV.